Below, 22 T cell receptor beta chains from the same sample are listed, as sequenced in a study of blood T cell repertoires in COVID-19. Data came from immunoSEQ multiplex PCR; TCRdb stores just in-frame clones and leaves some out. The sample lists about 250,000 clones, around 82% seen once, with approximately 3.8% in the top ten. Material for sequencing was PBMCs or T cells enriched from blood (not recorded which). Receptors were obtained from a woman aged 40 to 50 who had been exposed to COVID-19.

The V gene is TRBV7-3, the J gene TRBJ2-3, with TRBD1 matching over 7 bases. This CDR3 has 13 amino acids. V dropped 5 bases and J dropped 5; count of bases not matched to a gene: 4. The germline gives CDR1 SGHTA, CDR2 FQGTGA. DNA for the CDR3: TGTGCCAGCAGCCCGAGGGGGCAAGATACGCAGTATTTT. Translated, it gives CASSPRGQDTQYF.

The chain is built from TRBV4-1 and TRBJ2-6, with 8 bases identical to TRBD2. V was pared by 7 bases and J by 1 base, with 3 bases of the junction left unmatched. Germline lookup yields CDR1 MGHRA and CDR2 YSYEKL. The CDR3 contains 15 residues. CDR3 sequence (DNA): TGCGCCAGCAACGGGGGGGTATCTGGGGCCAACGTCCTGACTTTC. It yields the protein CASNGGVSGANVLTF.

The chain uses TRBV5-1 and TRBJ1-2; weak D call: TRBD1 (6 bases). Germline CDR1 and CDR2: SGHRS and YFSETQ. The CDR3 totals 17 residues. The V gene lost 1 base and the J gene lost 3 bases, with 19 bases spanning the gap. The CDR3 here is CASSLFPTGRRDYGYTF. The CDR3 DNA is TGCGCCAGCAGCTTGTTCCCGACAGGTCGAAGGGACTATGGCTACACCTTC.

V gene TRBV10-3 combines with J gene TRBJ1-2, with 9 positions matching TRBD1. V shed 8 bases, J shed 7 bases, and the junction held 11 bases outside the gene matches. Germline CDR1 reads ENHRY; CDR2 reads SYGVKD. This CDR3 contains 14 residues. The CDR3 coding sequence is TGTGCCATCCGAGGACAGGGGACCAGGGGTGGCTACACCTTC. The encoded protein is CAIRGQGTRGGYTF.

The chain uses TRBV27 and TRBJ1-6, with 7 positions matching TRBD1. The CDR3 has 14 amino acids. V trimming: 5 bases; J trimming: 6 bases; junction bases outside the gene matches: 4. CDR1 is MNHEY, CDR2 SMNVEV, per germline (reference sequence). Written as DNA, the CDR3 is TGTGCCAGCAGTGAACAGGGGCGTAATTCACCCCTCCACTTT. Residues: CASSEQGRNSPLHF.

This chain joins TRBV23-1 and TRBJ1-1, with TRBD1 matching 9 bases. TRBV23-1 carries the ORF label, with uncertain function. The J segment lost 11 bases and the V segment lost 3 bases, leaving 13 bases of the junction unmatched. This CDR3 has 15 amino acids. The CDR3 region has the DNA TGCGCCAGCAGTCACCGTGACAGGGGGTTAGTGGAGGCTTTCTTT. Translating gives CASSHRDRGLVEAFF.

This chain connects TRBV19 to TRBJ2-2; 8 bases are a match to TRBD1. Germline CDR1 reads LNHDA; CDR2 reads SQIVND (reference sequence). After removal of 5 bases from V and 5 bases from J, the junction contained 4 bases not matched to a gene. The CDR3 length is 14 residues. CDR3 DNA: TGTGCCAGTAGTCCCCAGGGGGCAACCGGGGAGCTGTTTTTT. It is translated as CASSPQGATGELFF.

Remarks on this clone: A read error may be the cause here, since a much bigger clone is one base away. This CDR3 is also generated by other DNA sequences in the sample. This chain uses TRBV6-5 with TRBJ1-2; D might be TRBD1 (5 bases). CDR1 is MNHEY, CDR2 SVGAGI, per germline. The CDR3 has 12 amino acids. CDR3 protein: CASSPRDYGYTF. Here the CDR3 DNA reads TGTGCCAGCAGTCCCCGGGACTATGGCTACACCTTT.

This clone showed up just once. The V call is TRBV9, the J call TRBJ2-7; 10 bases agree with TRBD2. CDR1 SGDLS and CDR2 YYNGEE come from the germline V gene. J was trimmed by 6 bases and V by 4 bases; bases with no gene match: 19. The CDR3 loop spans 18 amino acids. CDR3: CASSPGGLADLNRVEQYF. The CDR3 nucleotides are TGTGCCAGCAGCCCCGGTGGACTAGCGGACCTAAACAGGGTCGAGCAGTACTTC. The full variable domain, in which reference TRBV9 and TRBJ2-7 provide the parts outside the CDR3, is DSGVTQTPKHLITATGQRVTLRCSPRSGDLSVYWYQQSLDQGLQFLIQYYNGEERAKGNILERFSAQQFPDLHSELNLSSLELGDSALYFCASSPGGLADLNRVEQYFGPGTRLTVT.

The rearrangement links TRBV19 to TRBJ1-1; the D is unclear. The length of the CDR3 is 13 residues. The V end was cut by 9 bases, the J end by 0 bases, with 11 bases between. Germline CDR1 is LNHDA and CDR2 is SQIVND (reference sequence). The CDR3: CASIHYLNTEAFF. For the CDR3, the DNA is TGTGCCAGCATCCACTACTTGAACACTGAAGCTTTCTTT.

V usage is TRBV7-9 and J usage is TRBJ1-1, with TRBD1 as a possible D gene (5 bases). This CDR3 has 14 residues. The ends were cut back, 8 bases at V and 4 bases at J, with 17 bases in the middle. The germline gives CDR1 SEHNR, CDR2 FQNEAQ (reference sequence). In DNA, the CDR3 is TGTGCCAGCGTTCGGGTTGGGGGAGGCACTGAAGCTTTCTTT. Translated: CASVRVGGGTEAFF. Full variable domain (missing parts from reference TRBV7-9 and TRBJ1-1): DTGVSQNPRHKITKRGQNVTFRCDPISEHNRLYWYRQTLGQGPEFLTYFQNEAQLEKSRLLSDRFSAERPKGSFSTLEIQRTEQGDSAMYLCASVRVGGGTEAFFGQGTRLTVV.

The V call is TRBV27, the J call TRBJ2-7, with 8 bases identical to TRBD2. The CDR3 has 16 amino acids. V was clipped by 6 bases and J by 1 base; unmatched bases: 11. Germline CDR1 is MNHEY and CDR2 is SMNVEV (reference sequence). DNA of the CDR3: TGTGCCAGCAGCCCCTCTAGCCGGGAGGGTTCCTACGAGCAGTACTTC. Translation gives CASSPSSREGSYEQYF.

In this sample, this clone turned up once. The chain joins TRBV19 to TRBJ1-1; D not certain. V lost 4 bases to trimming and J lost 1 base, with 13 bases between them. There are 15 residues in the CDR3. The germline V gene encodes CDR1 LNHDA and CDR2 SQIVND (reference sequence). In DNA form, the CDR3 reads TGTGCCAGTAGTACCCACTCCACGGGGAACACTGAAGCTTTCTTT. Protein product: CASSTHSTGNTEAFF.

V usage is TRBV6-6 and J usage is TRBJ1-2; 7 nucleotides line up with TRBD1. Trimming at V came to 8 bases and at J to 8 bases, leaving 14 bases not matched to a gene. This CDR3 contains 14 residues. CDR1 is MNHNY, CDR2 SVGAGI, per germline (reference sequence). CDR3 in amino acids: CASGTRGAEWGYTF. DNA of the CDR3: TGTGCCAGCGGCACCAGGGGGGCGGAGTGGGGCTACACCTTC.

With regard to this clone: Within the sample, other DNA sequences also encode this same CDR3. This chain connects TRBV19 to TRBJ1-3; 7 bases map to TRBD1. CDR1 and CDR2 (germline): LNHDA, SQIVND (reference sequence). This CDR3 region has 14 residues. The V segment lost 3 bases and the J segment 4 bases; nucleotides outside the gene matches: 3. The CDR3, as DNA: TGTGCCAGTAGTATCGACAGGGTCGGAAACACCATATATTTT. Translating gives CASSIDRVGNTIYF.

This chain connects TRBV6-2 or TRBV6-3 to TRBJ1-1; D is uncertain. With 2 bases removed from V and 11 bases from J, the gap between germline ends came to 12 bases. The CDR3 contains 12 residues. From germline, CDR1 is MNHEY and CDR2 SVGEGT. This CDR3 is CASSYPRATAFF. The DNA of the CDR3 is TGTGCCAGCAGTTACCCTCGAGCGACGGCTTTCTTT.

The chain couples TRBV7-9 to TRBJ1-2; TRBD1 might be the D (5 bases). This CDR3 spans 15 amino acids. V was clipped by 1 base and J by 4 bases, with 13 bases between them. Germline V CDR1 and CDR2: SEHNR, FQNEAQ (reference sequence). The CDR3 sequence: CASSLGQGGFYGYTF. The CDR3 DNA sequence: TGTGCCAGCAGCTTAGGGCAGGGAGGATTCTATGGCTACACCTTC.

V usage is TRBV5-4 and J usage is TRBJ2-7; the match to TRBD2 covers 7 bases. Trimming cost V 0 bases and J 0 bases; bases outside gene matches: 3. The CDR3 totals 15 residues. CDR1 is SGHNT and CDR2 is YYREEE in the germline V gene (reference sequence). CDR3 amino acids: CASSLGAGSSYEQYF. CDR3 DNA: TGTGCCAGCAGCTTGGGAGCGGGGAGCTCCTACGAGCAGTACTTC.

The chain recombines TRBV15 with TRBJ2-5; maybe TRBD2 (6 bases). The V end lost 0 bases, the J end lost 5 bases, and 16 bases lay between the germline ends. Germline CDR1 and CDR2: LNHNV and YYDKDF (reference sequence). CDR3 size: 16 residues. CDR3 protein: CATSRDIGGAGETQYF. The CDR3 DNA follows: TGTGCCACCAGCAGAGATATCGGCGGGGCGGGTGAGACCCAGTACTTC. The whole variable domain, remainder taken from reference TRBV15 and TRBJ2-5, is DAMVIQNPRYQVTQFGKPVTLSCSQTLNHNVMYWYQQKSSQAPKLLFHYYDKDFNNEADTPDNFQSRRPNTSFCFLDIRSPGLGDTAMYLCATSRDIGGAGETQYFGPGTRLLVL.

The gene calls are TRBV9 and TRBJ2-2, with D maybe TRBD1 (6 bases). CDR3 length: 17 residues. The V gene lost 0 bases and the J gene lost 0 bases, with 12 bases spanning the gap. The germline V gene encodes CDR1 SGDLS and CDR2 YYNGEE. CDR3 loop: CASSVGDTIANTGELFF. CDR3 coding DNA: TGTGCCAGCAGCGTAGGGGACACAATAGCGAACACCGGGGAGCTGTTTTTT.

This clone was counted between two and nine times. V usage is TRBV5-1 and J usage is TRBJ2-2; 10 positions agree with TRBD2. The CDR3 has 16 amino acids. The V and J ends lost 1 base and 5 bases, in that order; junction bases with no gene match: 5. Germline lookup yields CDR1 SGHRS and CDR2 YFSETQ. For the CDR3, the DNA is TGCGCCAGCAGCTTGTGGGGGACTAGCGTAACCGGGGAGCTGTTTTTT. This translates into CASSLWGTSVTGELFF.

The J gene is TRBJ2-2, the V gene TRBV5-1; D might be TRBD2 (5 bases). Trimming pared 0 bases from V and 4 bases from J, leaving 10 bases between. The germline CDR1 and CDR2 sequences are SGHRS and YFSETQ. CDR3 length equals 15 residues. The CDR3 region has the DNA TGCGCCAGCAGCTTGGGCCCTAGCCCCACCGGGGAGCTGTTTTTT. Translating it yields CASSLGPSPTGELFF.